This record looks at one T cell receptor (beta chain) sequence and its context. Its antigen is unidentified. Other nucleotide sequences from this sample produce the same CDR3. Approximately 30,000 T cell genomes (around 200 ng DNA) went into each sorted-subset replicate. Some clones are missing from TCRdb's copy, which holds only in-frame ones; the method was immunoSEQ multiplex PCR. The sample records around 2,100,000 clones, roughly 94% being singletons. These data come from a study of shared clonotypes between healthy human individuals. Study as a whole: The study used three CD4 naive, three CD4 memory, two CD8 naive and one CD8 memory plate per donor. The study's findings and limits: The diversity represented, both genetic and in exposure history, was limited by few donors.

Naive CD8 isolation took CD45RO-negative cells positively selected for CCR7 and excluded terminally differentiated effector memory CD45RA+ cells. The receptor comes from a man aged 18 to 35 in good health. Sequenced: naive CD8+ T cells sorted from blood.

The CDR3 DNA reads TGTGCCAGCAGCCTAGGATACAATGAGCAGTTCTTC. Residues: CASSLGYNEQFF. The gene calls are TRBV7-8 and TRBJ2-1; no reliable D call. Germline V gives CDR1 SGHVS, CDR2 FQNEAQ. V lost 5 bases and J 4 bases, leaving 6 bases between the germline ends. The CDR3 covers 12 residues.